Below are 15 T cell receptor beta chains sequenced from a single sample in a study of chemoradiotherapy in HPV16-positive cancers. Repertoires were generated with immunoSEQ multiplex PCR, while TCRdb's copy carries only in-frame clones and drops some. The profile shows 2,500 to 4,000 clones, about 92% of them singletons. Sequenced here: tumor tissue, sampled from a patient who underwent chemoradiotherapy. The receptors stem from a human donor with HPV-associated anogenital cancer.

Only one count was recorded for this clone. The chain recombines TRBV5-1 with TRBJ2-1; D is ambiguous. Deletions cut 4 bases from V and 3 bases from J, with 11 bases between. The CDR3 spans 14 residues. Germline values: CDR1 SGHRS, CDR2 YFSETQ. The CDR3 bases are TGCGCCAGCAGCCTAAACTCTATCTACAATGAGCAGTTCTTC. The encoded protein is CASSLNSIYNEQFF. Based on the CDR3 plus reference TRBV5-1 and TRBJ2-1, the full variable domain is KAGVTQTPRYLIKTRGQQVTLSCSPISGHRSVSWYQQTPGQGLQFLFEYFSETQRNKGNFPGRFSGRQFSNSRSEMNVSTLELGDSALYLCASSLNSIYNEQFFGPGTRLTVL.

Points on this clone: Other DNA sequences from this sample encode an identical CDR3 as well. This chain connects TRBV4-3 to TRBJ2-3; 12 bases are a match to TRBD2. The CDR3 consists of 16 residues. V gave up 0 bases and J gave up 3 bases; unmatched junction bases: 1. Germline V CDR1 and CDR2: LGHNA, YSLEER. CDR3 DNA: TGCGCCAGCAGCCAAGAACTAGCGGGAGGAACAGATACGCAGTATTTT. It yields the protein CASSQELAGGTDTQYF.

In its sample, this clone was seen once. V usage is TRBV10-2 and J usage is TRBJ2-5; 7 bases map to TRBD1. This CDR3 is built from 15 residues. The V gene end was trimmed by 1 base and the J gene end by 3 bases; junction bases not matched to a gene: 5. Germline CDR1 WSHSY, CDR2 SAAADI. The CDR3 is CASSEYGTEEETQYF. The CDR3 region has the DNA TGCGCCAGCAGTGAGTACGGGACAGAAGAAGAGACCCAGTACTTC.

The V gene is TRBV29-1, the J gene TRBJ2-3; D possibly corresponds to TRBD2 (6 bases). Germline-derived CDR1 and CDR2 are SQVTM and ANQGSEA. V was clipped by 7 bases and J by 2 bases, with 13 bases between them. There are 13 residues in the CDR3. The CDR3 DNA reads TGCAGCGGACTAGACTCTAACACAGATACGCAGTATTTT. It codes for CSGLDSNTDTQYF.

In its sample, this clone was seen once. This chain links TRBV11-3 with TRBJ2-2; TRBD2 is a possible D gene (6 bases). CDR1 and CDR2 (germline): SGHNT, YENEEA. V was shortened by 3 bases and J by 1 base, with 9 bases between the two germline ends. This CDR3 contains 15 residues. CDR3 loop: CASSFERVNTGELFF. CDR3 nucleotide sequence: TGTGCCAGCAGCTTCGAGCGGGTGAACACCGGGGAGCTGTTTTTT.

The chain uses TRBV6-5 and TRBJ2-7; 9 bases align to TRBD2. There are 13 residues in the CDR3. Germline CDR1 is MNHEY and CDR2 is SVGAGI. This CDR3 is CASSSGIPGLADV. CDR3 DNA sequence: TGTGCCAGCAGCTCGGGGATACCGGGACTAGCCGATGTC.

The genes are TRBV7-6 and TRBJ2-3; D is unclear. Trimming took 6 bases from V and 0 from J, leaving 7 bases between them. The CDR3 loop spans 13 amino acids. Germline CDR1 is SGHVS and CDR2 is FNYEAQ. CDR3 in amino acids: CASSQMSTDTQYF. CDR3 DNA sequence: TGTGCCAGCAGTCAGATGAGCACAGATACGCAGTATTTT.

V usage is TRBV4-1 and J usage is TRBJ2-3, with D uncertain. The CDR3 is 14 amino acids. The V and J ends lost 4 bases and 2 bases respectively, with 10 bases between them. From germline, CDR1 is MGHRA and CDR2 YSYEKL. CDR3 nucleotides: TGCGCCAGCAGCCCCAAGGGTATCACAGATACGCAGTATTTT. Its protein product is CASSPKGITDTQYF.

The J gene is TRBJ1-2, the V gene TRBV5-4; D is undetermined. CDR1 is SGHNT, CDR2 YYREEE, per germline (reference sequence). This CDR3 has 14 residues. V lost 0 bases, J lost 4 bases, and 10 bases lay in between. The CDR3 reads CASSLVGSLYGYTF. As DNA, the CDR3 is TGTGCCAGCAGCTTGGTTGGATCCCTCTATGGCTACACCTTC.

This clone was detected a few times. The chain uses TRBV5-4 and TRBJ2-7; perhaps D is TRBD1 or TRBD2 (5 bases each). This CDR3 is 15 amino acids long. The V gene lost 2 bases and the J gene lost 5 bases, with 17 bases spanning the gap. CDR1 and CDR2 (germline): SGHNT, YYREEE (reference sequence). The CDR3 here is CASSFSTGTANEQYF. CDR3 coding DNA: TGTGCCAGCAGCTTTTCTACTGGGACGGCGAACGAGCAGTACTTC.

V and J are TRBV14 and TRBJ1-2; possible D gene TRBD1, 5 bases. From germline, CDR1 is SGHDN and CDR2 FVKESK. Trimming removed 3 bases at V and 5 bases at J, with 10 bases between. CDR3 length equals 13 residues. CDR3: CASSQGTGYGYTF. Here the CDR3 DNA reads TGTGCCAGCAGCCAGGGGACCGGTTATGGCTACACCTTC.

This clone has just one count. J is TRBJ2-4 and V is TRBV27, with D possibly being TRBD1 (5 bases). Trimming left V 7 bases short and J 4 bases short, with 14 bases between. This CDR3 is built from 14 residues. Germline CDR1 reads MNHEY; CDR2 reads SMNVEV (reference sequence). This CDR3 reads CASTSARAKNIQYF. The CDR3 DNA sequence: TGTGCCAGCACTTCCGCCAGGGCGAAAAACATTCAGTACTTC.

V gene TRBV4-3 combines with J gene TRBJ2-5, with 13 positions matching TRBD2. The germline CDR1 and CDR2 sequences are LGHNA and YSLEER. The CDR3 runs 15 residues. The junction had 7 bases not matched to a gene; V was cut back by 3 bases and J by 9 bases. CDR3 region: CASSQLLAGGAAQYF. The DNA for the CDR3 is TGCGCCAGCAGCCAGTTACTAGCGGGGGGGGCGGCCCAGTACTTC.

This chain links TRBV4-2 with TRBJ1-5; D unclear. Germline values: CDR1 LGHNA, CDR2 YNFKEQ. V shed 1 base and J shed 0 bases, with 10 bases lying between them. The CDR3 loop spans 16 amino acids. CDR3: CASSQATANSNQPQHF. CDR3 DNA sequence: TGTGCCAGCAGCCAAGCCACAGCTAATAGCAATCAGCCCCAGCATTTT.

The chain employs TRBV5-8 and TRBJ2-6, with 7 nucleotides matching TRBD1. V trimming: 0 bases; J trimming: 5 bases; junction bases outside the gene matches: 14. Germline V gene lookup returns CDR1 SGHTS and CDR2 YDEGEE. CDR3 length: 19 residues. DNA of the CDR3: TGTGCCAGCAGCTTGGGTAGGGGGCTTATTCCTCGGAGGGCCAACGTCCTGACTTTC. Its translation: CASSLGRGLIPRRANVLTF.